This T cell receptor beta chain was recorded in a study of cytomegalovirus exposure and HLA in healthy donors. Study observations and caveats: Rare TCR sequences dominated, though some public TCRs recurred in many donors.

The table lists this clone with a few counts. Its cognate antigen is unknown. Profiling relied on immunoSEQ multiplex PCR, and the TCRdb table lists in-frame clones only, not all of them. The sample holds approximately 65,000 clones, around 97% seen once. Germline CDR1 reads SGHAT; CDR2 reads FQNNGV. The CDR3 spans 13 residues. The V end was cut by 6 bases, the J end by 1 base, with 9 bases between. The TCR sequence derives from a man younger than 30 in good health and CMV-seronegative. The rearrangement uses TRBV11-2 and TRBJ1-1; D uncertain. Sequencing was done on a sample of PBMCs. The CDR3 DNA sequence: TGTGCCAGCAGGCTACAGCCGAACACTGAAGCTTTCTTT. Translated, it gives CASRLQPNTEAFF. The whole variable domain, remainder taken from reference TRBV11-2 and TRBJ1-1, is EAGVAQSPRYKIIEKRQSVAFWCNPISGHATLYWYQQILGQGPKLLIQFQNNGVVDDSQLPKDRFSAERLKGVDSTLKIQPAKLEDSAVYLCASRLQPNTEAFFGQGTRLTVV.